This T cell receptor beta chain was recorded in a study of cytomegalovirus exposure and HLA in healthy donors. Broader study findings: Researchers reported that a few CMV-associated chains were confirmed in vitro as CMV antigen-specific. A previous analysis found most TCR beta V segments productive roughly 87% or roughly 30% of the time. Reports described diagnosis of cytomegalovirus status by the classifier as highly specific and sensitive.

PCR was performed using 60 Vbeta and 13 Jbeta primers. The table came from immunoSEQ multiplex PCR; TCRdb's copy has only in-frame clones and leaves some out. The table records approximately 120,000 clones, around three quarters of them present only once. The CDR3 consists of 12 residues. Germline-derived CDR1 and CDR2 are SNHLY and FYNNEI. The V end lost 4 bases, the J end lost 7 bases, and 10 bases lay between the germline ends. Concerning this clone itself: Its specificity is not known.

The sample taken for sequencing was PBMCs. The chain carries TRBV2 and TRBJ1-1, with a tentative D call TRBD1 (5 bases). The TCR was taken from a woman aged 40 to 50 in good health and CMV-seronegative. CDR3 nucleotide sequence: TGTGCCAGCAGTGGGGCGGGGGGTGAAGCTTTCTTT. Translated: CASSGAGGEAFF.